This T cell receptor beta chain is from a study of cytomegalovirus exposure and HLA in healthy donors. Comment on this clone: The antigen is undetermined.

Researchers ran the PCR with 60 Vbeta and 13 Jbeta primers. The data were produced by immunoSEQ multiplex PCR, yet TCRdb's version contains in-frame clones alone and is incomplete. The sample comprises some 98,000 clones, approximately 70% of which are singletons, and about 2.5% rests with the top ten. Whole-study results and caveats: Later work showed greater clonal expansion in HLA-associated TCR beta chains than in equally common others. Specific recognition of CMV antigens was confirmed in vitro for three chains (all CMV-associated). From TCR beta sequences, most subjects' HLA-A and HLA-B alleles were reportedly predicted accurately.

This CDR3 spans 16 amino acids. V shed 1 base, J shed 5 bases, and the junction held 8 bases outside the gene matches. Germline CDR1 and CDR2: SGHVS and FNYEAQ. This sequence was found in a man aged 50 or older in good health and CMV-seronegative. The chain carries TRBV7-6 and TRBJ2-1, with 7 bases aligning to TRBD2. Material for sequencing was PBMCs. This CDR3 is CASSLGGEGRDNEQFF. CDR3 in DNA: TGTGCCAGCAGCTTAGGGGGGGAGGGAAGAGACAATGAGCAGTTCTTC.